The 13 T cell receptor beta chains presented below share a single source sample, sequenced in a study of cytomegalovirus exposure and HLA in healthy donors. PCR used 60 Vbeta primers and 13 Jbeta primers. The protocol was immunoSEQ multiplex PCR, while the TCRdb copy is restricted to in-frame clones and leaves out a portion. The sample lists about 110,000 clones, 60% to 75% occurring once. What was sequenced was PBMCs. The source of these receptors is a man aged 25-45 years in good health and CMV-seronegative.

This clone was observed once. The CDR3, as DNA: TGCGCCAGCAGCTGGGAACAGGGGGCGTTCTACGAGCAGTACTTC. This gives the protein CASSWEQGAFYEQYF. The V gene is TRBV5-1, the J gene TRBJ2-7; 9 positions match TRBD1. CDR1 SGHRS and CDR2 YFSETQ come from the germline V gene. The CDR3 has 15 residues. V lost 3 bases and J lost 3; bases outside the gene matches: 7.

The chain carries TRBV19 and TRBJ2-4; TRBD1 or TRBD2 may be the D gene (6 bases each). Germline CDR1 LNHDA, CDR2 SQIVND (reference sequence). V was pared by 5 bases and J by 13 bases, with 15 bases between. This CDR3 is 12 amino acids long. CDR3 bases: TGTGCCAGTAGTGTAGCGGACAGCTCGCAGTACTTC. The encoded protein is CASSVADSSQYF.

In its sample, this clone was seen once. The V and J genes are TRBV4-1 and TRBJ2-7; 10 bases match TRBD1. Germline CDR1 reads MGHRA; CDR2 reads YSYEKL. J gave up 3 bases and V 2 bases, and 1 base lay outside the gene matches. The CDR3 runs to 14 residues. Here the CDR3 reads CASSQRTGGYEQYF. The CDR3 DNA reads TGCGCCAGCAGCCAAAGGACAGGGGGCTACGAGCAGTACTTC.

The V and J genes are TRBV28 and TRBJ2-3; D is unresolved. The germline V gene has CDR1 MDHEN and CDR2 SYDVKM. The CDR3 runs 13 residues. V shed 8 bases and J shed 2 bases, with 11 bases lying between them. The CDR3 reads CASSGGNTDTQYF. Written as DNA, the CDR3 is TGTGCCAGCTCTGGCGGTAACACAGATACGCAGTATTTT.

The chain couples TRBV28 to TRBJ1-2; 7 positions match TRBD1. Germline V gives CDR1 MDHEN, CDR2 SYDVKM. This CDR3 has 17 residues. V shed 3 bases and J 4 bases; nucleotides not matched to a gene: 14. The CDR3 DNA reads as TGTGCCAGCAGTTTGGCGGGGACAGCAAATCTCGGCTATGGCTACACCTTC. Its protein is CASSLAGTANLGYGYTF.

Remarks on this clone: An end of the junction does not agree with germline; a read error may underlie this. CDR3 nucleotides: TGTGTCAGCAGCTTACAGGGGGGCAGCAATCAGCCCCAGCATTTT. Translation: CVSSLQGGSNQPQHF. The chain couples TRBV6-4 to TRBJ1-5; 8 nucleotides align to TRBD1. The CDR3 runs 15 residues. Germline assignment: CDR1 MRHNA and CDR2 SNTAGT.

This chain links TRBV5-6 with TRBJ1-2; no definite D call. The V end was cut by 0 bases, the J end by 6 bases, with 6 bases between. The CDR3 is made up of 12 amino acids. CDR1 and CDR2 (germline): SGHDT, YYEEEE. CDR3 protein: CASSLAGDGYTF. CDR3 nucleotides: TGTGCCAGCAGCTTGGCCGGGGATGGCTACACCTTC.

This clone is medium-sized by share. V is TRBV6-5 and J is TRBJ1-1, with D perhaps TRBD1 (6 bases). The germline V gene has CDR1 MNHEY and CDR2 SVGAGI. The CDR3 consists of 13 residues. Trimming cost V 5 bases and J 4 bases, with 11 bases left between them. The CDR3 DNA reads as TGTGCCAGCAGTGTACAGGGAGCCACTGAAGCTTTCTTT. Amino acid sequence: CASSVQGATEAFF.

Notes on this clone: Compared with germline, one end of the junction differs, possibly owing to a read error. The rearrangement joins TRBV7-8 to TRBJ1-5, with TRBD1 identical over 7 bases. The length of the CDR3 is 14 residues. The V gene's germline CDR1 is SGHVS and CDR2 FQNEAQ. CDR3 sequence: CASSPNRGKQPQHF. In DNA form, the CDR3 reads TGTGCCAGCAGCCCAAACAGGGGCAAACAGCCCCAGCATTTT.

The chain joins TRBV29-1 to TRBJ2-5; 8 nucleotides match TRBD1. CDR1 and CDR2 from the germline V gene are SQVTM and ANQGSEA. The J segment lost 4 bases and the V segment lost 6 bases, leaving 7 bases of the junction unmatched. The CDR3 is 13 amino acids. The CDR3 loop is CSVGDRQRETQYF. The CDR3 DNA reads TGCAGCGTAGGGGACAGGCAGCGAGAGACCCAGTACTTC.

This clone was seen more than once but under ten times. The V gene is TRBV21-1, the J gene TRBJ2-2; the D call in the table, TRBD1, was not verified against the DNA. TRBV21-1 is listed as a pseudogene. This CDR3 contains 14 residues. CDR3 coding DNA: TGTGCCAGCAGCTGGGACACATACACCGGGGAGCTGTTTTTT. Encoded protein: CASSWDTYTGELFF.

The chain has TRBV5-6 and TRBJ2-2; D gene unclear. V lost 0 bases, J lost 1 base, and 4 bases lay in between. Germline loops: CDR1 SGHDT, CDR2 YYEEEE. The CDR3 is 14 residues long. This chain's CDR3 is CASSLDRNTGELFF. CDR3 sequence (DNA): TGTGCCAGCAGCTTGGACAGGAACACCGGGGAGCTGTTTTTT.

V and J are TRBV7-9 and TRBJ2-3, with TRBD2 as a possible D gene (6 bases). This CDR3 region has 15 residues. Looked up from germline, CDR1 is SEHNR and CDR2 is FQNEAQ (reference sequence). Trimming left V 2 bases short and J 1 base short, with 10 bases between. CDR3 sequence reads: CASSLTGGGTDTQYF. In nucleotides, the CDR3 is TGTGCCAGCAGCTTAACCGGCGGGGGCACAGATACGCAGTATTTT.